This TCR beta chain was observed in a study of cytomegalovirus exposure and HLA in healthy donors. General study points: The authors listed 150 or so TCR beta chains as cytomegalovirus-associated. It emerged from a later analysis that several of the most significant clusters appeared to be linked to common viral pathogens. Within the data, a cluster of highly shared sequence variants was likely a sequencing artifact.

A word on this clone: Its antigen is still unknown. Other nucleotide sequences in the sample specify the same CDR3.

The germline V gene encodes CDR1 GTSNPN and CDR2 SVGIG (reference sequence). V trimming: 2 bases; J trimming: 1 base; junction bases outside the gene matches: 3. This CDR3 region has 15 residues. Primers: 60 Vbeta forward and 13 Jbeta reverse. TCRdb's copy holds only in-frame clones and misses some; the assay was immunoSEQ multiplex PCR. This table has 45,000 or so clones, around 72% appearing once. This sequence originates from a woman between 25 and 40 years old in good health and CMV-seronegative. V usage is TRBV30 and J usage is TRBJ2-3; 10 positions match TRBD1. Sequenced material: PBMCs. Here the CDR3 reads CAWSPGQGGTDTQYF. The CDR3 bases are TGTGCCTGGAGTCCTGGACAGGGGGGCACAGATACGCAGTATTTT.